At least ten counts were recorded for the clone carrying this T cell receptor (beta chain). Germline V CDR1 and CDR2: SNHLY, FYNNEI. Trimming left V 1 base short and J 0 bases short, with 13 bases between. This CDR3 contains 17 residues. The source of the sample is a study of neurological immune-mediated disorders. MiXCR, applied by TCRdb to the 5' RACE reads, yields one record per CDR3 protein. The repertoire consists of around 83,000 distinct CDR3 sequences, with 14% occurring once and the leading ten covering roughly 7%. The chain joins TRBV2 to TRBJ2-1; D gene unclear. The material sequenced was PBMCs. The sequence came from a woman aged 50 to 60 in good health. CDR3 DNA: TGTGCCAGCAGTGAAGAGCGACTCTCCGGCTCCTACAATGAGCAGTTCTTC. Its protein product is CASSEERLSGSYNEQFF.